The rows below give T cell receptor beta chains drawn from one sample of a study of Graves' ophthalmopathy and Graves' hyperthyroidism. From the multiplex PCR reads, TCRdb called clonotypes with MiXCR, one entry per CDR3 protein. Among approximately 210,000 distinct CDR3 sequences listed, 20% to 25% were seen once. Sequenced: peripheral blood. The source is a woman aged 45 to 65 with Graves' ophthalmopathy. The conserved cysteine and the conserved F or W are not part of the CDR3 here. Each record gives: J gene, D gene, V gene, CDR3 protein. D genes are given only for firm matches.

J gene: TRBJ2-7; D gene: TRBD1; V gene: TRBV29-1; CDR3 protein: SVEEGDSLYEQY
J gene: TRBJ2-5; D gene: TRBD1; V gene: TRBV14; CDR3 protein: ASSQEGWDSKETQY
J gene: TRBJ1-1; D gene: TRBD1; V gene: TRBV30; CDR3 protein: AWRGGGFSTEAF
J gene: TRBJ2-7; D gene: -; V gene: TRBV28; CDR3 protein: ASNSLGIEQY
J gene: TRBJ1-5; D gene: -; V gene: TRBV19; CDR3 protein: ASIGYSNQPQH
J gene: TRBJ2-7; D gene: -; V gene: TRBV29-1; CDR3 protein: SASVRGVEQY
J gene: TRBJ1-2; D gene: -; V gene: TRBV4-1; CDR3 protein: ASSLPPWSYGYT
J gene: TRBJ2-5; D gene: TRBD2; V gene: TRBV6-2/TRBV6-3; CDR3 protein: ASSYFSGSGETQY
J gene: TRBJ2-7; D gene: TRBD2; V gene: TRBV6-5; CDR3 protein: ASSYSGLAGNYEQY
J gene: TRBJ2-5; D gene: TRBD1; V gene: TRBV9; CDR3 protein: ASSVGPGQGETQY
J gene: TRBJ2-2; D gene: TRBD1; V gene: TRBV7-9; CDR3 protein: ATSSGGQHTGELF
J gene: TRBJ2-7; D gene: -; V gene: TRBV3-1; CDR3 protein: ATEGPKYEQY
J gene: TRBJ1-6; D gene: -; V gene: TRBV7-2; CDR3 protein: ASSLGGGAGSPLH
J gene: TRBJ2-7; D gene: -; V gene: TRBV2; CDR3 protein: ASGGSYEQY
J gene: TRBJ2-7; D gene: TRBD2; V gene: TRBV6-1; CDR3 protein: ASSRPTSGRAYEQY
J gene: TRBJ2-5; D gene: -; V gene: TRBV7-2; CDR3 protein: ASSLGLKETQY
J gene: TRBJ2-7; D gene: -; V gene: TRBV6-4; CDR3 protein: ASSLASNEQY
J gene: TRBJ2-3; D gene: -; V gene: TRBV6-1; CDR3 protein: ASTEASTDTQY
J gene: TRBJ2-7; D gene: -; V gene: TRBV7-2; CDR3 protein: ASSLADMTGHEQH
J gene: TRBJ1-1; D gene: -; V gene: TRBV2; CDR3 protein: ASSIPGGLATEAF
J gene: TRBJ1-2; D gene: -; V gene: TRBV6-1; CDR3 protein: ASSPGDSFTFNYGYT
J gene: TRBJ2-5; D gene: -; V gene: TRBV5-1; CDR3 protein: ASSTWRPRETQY
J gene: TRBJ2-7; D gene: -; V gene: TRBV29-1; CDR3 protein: SVRVLSYEQY
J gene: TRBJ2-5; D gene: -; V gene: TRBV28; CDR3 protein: ASSLLRGAPGAVARETQY
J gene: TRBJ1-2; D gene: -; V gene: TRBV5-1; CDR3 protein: ASSLRGDQEYGYT
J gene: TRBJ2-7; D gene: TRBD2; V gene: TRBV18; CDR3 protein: ASSLSAGSTEQY
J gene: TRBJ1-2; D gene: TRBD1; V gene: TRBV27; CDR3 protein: ASSPGQGYIYGYT
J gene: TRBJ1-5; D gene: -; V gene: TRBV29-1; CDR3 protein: SVEDPGQPQH
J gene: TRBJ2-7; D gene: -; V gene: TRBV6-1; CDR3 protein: ASSEETESYEQY
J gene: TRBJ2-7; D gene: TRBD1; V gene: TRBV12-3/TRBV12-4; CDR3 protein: ASSLQGASEQY
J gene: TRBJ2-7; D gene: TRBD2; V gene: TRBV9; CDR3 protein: ASSVGLAGAYTEYEQY
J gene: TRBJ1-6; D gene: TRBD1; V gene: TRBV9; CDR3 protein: ASSEGGQGDSPLH
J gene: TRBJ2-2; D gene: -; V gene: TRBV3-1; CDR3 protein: ASRNSGNTGELF
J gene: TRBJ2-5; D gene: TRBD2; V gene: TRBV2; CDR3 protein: ASIPKRGNFEAGASETQY
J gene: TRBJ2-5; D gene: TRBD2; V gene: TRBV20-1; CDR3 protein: SAKGTSGTSPQETQY
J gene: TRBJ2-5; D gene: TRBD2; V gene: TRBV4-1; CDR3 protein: ASSQFFSGSTETQY
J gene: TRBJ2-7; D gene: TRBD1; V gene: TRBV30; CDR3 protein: AWSASSGGYEQY
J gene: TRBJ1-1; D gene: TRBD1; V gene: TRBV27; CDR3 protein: ASSTQQGWGTEAF
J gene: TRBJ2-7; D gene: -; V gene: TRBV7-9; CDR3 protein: ASSYIGRGNSYEQY
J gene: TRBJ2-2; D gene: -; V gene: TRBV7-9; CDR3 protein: ASPRSNTGELF
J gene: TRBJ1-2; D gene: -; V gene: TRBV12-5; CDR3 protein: ASGLATGGYT
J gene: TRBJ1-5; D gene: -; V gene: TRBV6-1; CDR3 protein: ASRDGANQPQH
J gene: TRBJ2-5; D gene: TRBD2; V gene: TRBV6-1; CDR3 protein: ASREAGSRETQY
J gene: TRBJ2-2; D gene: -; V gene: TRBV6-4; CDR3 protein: ASSEGSTGELF
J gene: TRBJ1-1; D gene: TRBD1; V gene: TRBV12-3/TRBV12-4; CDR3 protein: ASSLERQGRDTEAF
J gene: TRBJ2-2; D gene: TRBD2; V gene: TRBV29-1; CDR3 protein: SMVVYGLAGNTGALF
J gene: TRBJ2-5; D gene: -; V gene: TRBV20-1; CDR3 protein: SARVGGAETQY
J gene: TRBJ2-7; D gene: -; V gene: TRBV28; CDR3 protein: ASSPPGLSAFYEQY
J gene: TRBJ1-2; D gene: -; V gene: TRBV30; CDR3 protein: AWSPGVHGKDYGYT
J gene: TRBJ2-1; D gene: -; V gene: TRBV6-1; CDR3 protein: ASSAPGTPRADEQF
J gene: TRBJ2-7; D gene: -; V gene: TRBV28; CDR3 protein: ASSSSQDGSYEQY
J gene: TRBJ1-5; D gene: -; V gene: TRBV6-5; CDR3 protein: ASSYAPTDQPQH